These 21 T cell receptor beta chains were sequenced from one sample in a study of blood T cell repertoires in COVID-19. Only in-frame clones appear in the TCRdb table, and some are missing; sequencing was by immunoSEQ multiplex PCR. The sample has fewer than 350,000 clones, approximately 80% seen once. Sample: peripheral blood. Every receptor here comes from a woman aged 55-69 years with active or convalescent COVID-19.

The rearrangement links TRBV4-2 to TRBJ2-3, with TRBD1 identical over 7 bases. Looked up from germline, CDR1 is LGHNA and CDR2 is YNFKEQ. The CDR3 length is 18 residues. Trimming removed 1 base from V and 2 bases from J; junction bases left unmatched: 12. The CDR3 protein is CASSQGELGTASTDTQYF. The CDR3 bases are TGTGCCAGCAGCCAAGGGGAGTTGGGGACAGCGTCCACAGATACGCAGTATTTT.

Comments on this clone: An end of the junction does not agree with germline; a read error may underlie this. The J gene is TRBJ1-2, the V gene TRBV12-3 or TRBV12-4, with unresolved D. The CDR3 length is 8 residues. The CDR3 reads CASNRRDF. The CDR3 DNA sequence: TGTGCCAGCAACCGTCGGGACTTC.

The V gene is TRBV6-5, the J gene TRBJ2-7, with 7 bases identical to TRBD1. The CDR3 length is 15 residues. The V segment lost 1 base and the J segment 5 bases; nucleotides outside the gene matches: 8. The germline CDR1 and CDR2 sequences are MNHEY and SVGAGI. CDR3: CASSYFGQDQHEQYF. CDR3 DNA: TGTGCCAGCAGTTACTTCGGACAGGACCAGCACGAGCAGTACTTC.

The chain uses TRBV7-2 and TRBJ2-3, with 12 bases aligning to TRBD2. The CDR3 is 16 amino acids. With V trimmed by 6 bases and J by 2 bases, 6 bases remained unmatched. CDR1 is SGHTA, CDR2 FQGNSA, per germline. The CDR3 DNA reads as TGTGCCAGCAGGGGGACTAGCGGGCTTCCCACAGATACGCAGTATTTT. The encoded protein is CASRGTSGLPTDTQYF.

The chain carries TRBV10-3 and TRBJ1-1; no firm D call. Trimming left V 0 bases short and J 4 bases short, with 12 bases between. This CDR3 comprises 15 residues. The germline V gene encodes CDR1 ENHRY and CDR2 SYGVKD. CDR3 amino acids: CAISESTPSVTEAFF. The CDR3 DNA sequence: TGTGCCATCAGTGAGTCGACTCCTAGCGTCACTGAAGCTTTCTTT.

This clone showed up just a few times. J is TRBJ2-7 and V is TRBV5-1, with TRBD1 matching over 9 bases. V lost 4 bases to trimming and J lost 0 bases; unmatched junction nucleotides: 14. Per germline, CDR1 SGHRS and CDR2 YFSETQ. The CDR3 extends over 18 amino acids. The CDR3 DNA reads TGCGCCAGCAGCCCCGTCATAACCGGGACAGGGTTCTCCTACGAGCAGTACTTC. It is translated as CASSPVITGTGFSYEQYF.

The CDR3 DNA sequence: TGTGCCAGTAGCCAAAACAGGGGGGCTGGCTATGGCTACACCTTC. Translated, it gives CASSQNRGAGYGYTF. J is TRBJ1-2 and V is TRBV19; TRBD1 aligns across 8 bases. The CDR3 has 15 residues. In germline, CDR1 is LNHDA, CDR2 SQIVND (reference sequence). The J segment lost 4 bases and the V segment lost 6 bases, leaving 10 bases of the junction unmatched.

The chain uses TRBV7-9 and TRBJ1-1, with D maybe TRBD1 (6 bases). CDR1 is SEHNR and CDR2 is FQNEAQ in the germline V gene (reference sequence). V gave up 2 bases and J gave up 6 bases, with 16 bases separating them. The CDR3 extends over 15 amino acids. The CDR3 sequence: CASSLPGSQGSEAFF. CDR3 DNA: TGTGCCAGCAGCTTACCGGGGTCGCAGGGGTCTGAAGCTTTCTTT.

The chain uses TRBV6-6 and TRBJ1-5; D call uncertain. The V gene lost 4 bases and the J gene lost 6 bases, with 10 bases spanning the gap. This CDR3 has 13 residues. Germline V gene lookup returns CDR1 MNHNY and CDR2 SVGAGI (reference sequence). CDR3 nucleotides: TGTGCCAGCAGTTCCATCCTAATTCAGCCCCAGCATTTT. Its translation is CASSSILIQPQHF.

The chain has TRBV27 and TRBJ1-5, with 7 bases lining up with TRBD1. The CDR3 is made up of 16 amino acids. Germline CDR1 MNHEY, CDR2 SMNVEV (reference sequence). J lost 3 bases, V lost 2 bases, and 7 bases had no gene match. The CDR3 reads CASSLAFGQDNQPQHF. CDR3 DNA sequence: TGTGCCAGCAGTTTAGCCTTCGGACAGGACAATCAGCCCCAGCATTTT.

J is TRBJ1-3 and V is TRBV30, with 9 bases aligning to TRBD1. The CDR3 contains 16 residues. Germline values: CDR1 GTSNPN, CDR2 SVGIG (reference sequence). Trimming took 3 bases from V and 0 from J; bases not matched to a gene: 6. CDR3: CAWSKDRGLSGNTIYF. The CDR3 DNA is TGTGCCTGGAGCAAGGACAGGGGCCTCTCTGGAAACACCATATATTTT.

This chain connects TRBV3-1 (or the pseudogene TRBV3-2) to TRBJ2-1, with D tentatively TRBD2 (7 bases). The CDR3 length is 18 residues. Germline V lookup: CDR1 LGHDT, CDR2 YNNKEL (reference sequence). The germline V and J ends were trimmed by 1 base and 4 bases, with 20 bases remaining between them. The CDR3 spells CASSQAEGGGVPYNEQFF. CDR3 nucleotides: TGTGCCAGCAGCCAAGCGGAGGGCGGGGGCGTCCCTTACAATGAGCAGTTCTTC.

The V and J genes are TRBV15 and TRBJ1-4; 8 positions match TRBD1. From germline, CDR1 is LNHNV and CDR2 YYDKDF (reference sequence). Trimming removed 5 bases from V and 10 bases from J; junction bases left unmatched: 9. There are 14 residues in the CDR3. The DNA for the CDR3 is TGTGCCACCAGCGCACGGACAGGGTTGGTAAAACTGTTTTTT. Translation gives CATSARTGLVKLFF. Drawing the rest from reference TRBV15 and TRBJ1-4, the complete variable domain is DAMVIQNPRYQVTQFGKPVTLSCSQTLNHNVMYWYQQKSSQAPKLLFHYYDKDFNNEADTPDNFQSRRPNTSFCFLDIRSPGLGDTAMYLCATSARTGLVKLFFGSGTQLSVL.

The chain has TRBV30 and TRBJ1-6; 9 nucleotides match TRBD1. The germline gives CDR1 GTSNPN, CDR2 SVGIG (reference sequence). V was clipped by 5 bases and J by 9 bases; unmatched bases: 11. CDR3 size: 15 residues. The chain's CDR3 is CAWHTTGGKGSPLHF. The CDR3, as DNA: TGTGCCTGGCATACCACAGGGGGCAAAGGTTCACCCCTCCACTTT.

The chain recombines TRBV5-4 with TRBJ2-3; D is possibly TRBD1 (6 bases). The CDR3 has 16 residues. Germline V gene lookup returns CDR1 SGHNT and CDR2 YYREEE (reference sequence). Trimming cost V 4 bases and J 2 bases, with 17 bases left between them. The CDR3 DNA follows: TGTGCCAGCAGCGGGCGCAGAACAGGGATCACAGATACGCAGTATTTT. Amino acids: CASSGRRTGITDTQYF.

This clone was counted once. The chain combines TRBV7-2 with TRBJ2-5, with D possibly TRBD2 on 6 matching bases. Looked up from germline, CDR1 is SGHTA and CDR2 is FQGNSA. The CDR3 covers 16 residues. The V end was cut by 4 bases, the J end by 5 bases, with 20 bases between. In nucleotides, the CDR3 is TGTGCCAGCAGCTCTGCCGGGGGTGACCCTCGGGAGACCCAGTACTTC. Encoded protein: CASSSAGGDPRETQYF.

The gene calls are TRBV5-5 and TRBJ1-1; no clear D gene. Germline V lookup: CDR1 SGHKS, CDR2 YYEKEE (reference sequence). V dropped 7 bases and J dropped 0 bases, with 16 bases sitting between them. The CDR3 consists of 15 residues. The CDR3 protein is CASVRLDSVNTEAFF. CDR3 DNA: TGTGCCAGCGTAAGGTTAGACTCGGTGAACACTGAAGCTTTCTTT.

The rearrangement links TRBV3-1 (or the pseudogene TRBV3-2) to TRBJ2-5; D perhaps matches TRBD2 (5 bases). Germline CDR1 reads LGHDT; CDR2 reads YNNKEL (reference sequence). The length of the CDR3 is 13 residues. The ends were cut back, 2 bases at V and 2 bases at J, with 6 bases in the middle. CDR3 coding DNA: TGTGCCAGCAGCCAATGGGAGCAAGAGACCCAGTACTTC. It translates to CASSQWEQETQYF.

The CDR3 is CASSLDLSGGAGTQYF. The CDR3 nucleotides are TGTGCCAGCAGCTTAGATCTAAGTGGGGGGGCCGGGACCCAGTACTTC. The chain recombines TRBV11-3 with TRBJ2-5, with D perhaps matching TRBD2 (7 bases). Per the germline V gene, CDR1 is SGHNT and CDR2 is YENEEA. V was clipped by 0 bases and J by 7 bases, with 18 bases between them. This CDR3 region has 16 residues.

This clone has a handful of counts. This chain connects TRBV5-6 to TRBJ2-1; a possible D gene is TRBD1 (6 bases). Trimming pared 5 bases from V and 4 bases from J, leaving 7 bases between. Germline loops: CDR1 SGHDT, CDR2 YYEEEE. There are 12 residues in the CDR3. The CDR3 sequence: CASRQGYNEQFF. The CDR3 DNA reads TGTGCCAGCAGACAGGGATACAATGAGCAGTTCTTC. Full variable domain (missing parts from reference TRBV5-6 and TRBJ2-1): DAGVTQSPTHLIKTRGQQVTLRCSPKSGHDTVSWYQQALGQGPQFIFQYYEEEERQRGNFPDRFSGHQFPNYSSELNVNALLLGDSALYLCASRQGYNEQFFGPGTRLTVL.

This clone appeared once. The chain uses TRBV27 and TRBJ1-6; 9 nucleotides agree with TRBD1. J lost 7 bases, V lost 6 bases, and 4 bases had no gene match. The germline V gene encodes CDR1 MNHEY and CDR2 SMNVEV (reference sequence). This CDR3 has 14 residues. The CDR3 sequence is CASRAGTGNSPLHF. DNA for the CDR3: TGTGCCAGCAGGGCCGGGACAGGGAATTCACCCCTCCACTTT.